This T cell receptor (beta chain) was obtained from a study of neoadjuvant anti-PD-1 for oral cavity cancer. Measured with immunoSEQ multiplex PCR; TCRdb has only the in-frame clones, and not every one. The sample lists around 60,000 clones; roughly 84% were seen once. The germline CDR1 and CDR2 sequences are SGHRS and YFSETQ. Trimming took off 2 bases at V and 3 bases at J, with 9 bases between the two ends. This CDR3 is 15 amino acids long. Patients had HPV-negative, locally advanced oral cavity squamous cell carcinoma. Material: PBMCs, obtained before nivolumab (anti-PD-1) treatment. The rearrangement uses TRBV5-1 and TRBJ2-6, with a weak D call TRBD1 (5 bases). This sequence was found in a person between 35 and 79 years old with oral cavity squamous cell carcinoma. The CDR3 nucleotides are TGCGCCAGCAGCTTTTCCAGGGATGGGGCCAACGTCCTGACTTTC. Translated, it gives CASSFSRDGANVLTF. Full variable domain (remainder filled in from reference TRBV5-1 and TRBJ2-6): KAGVTQTPRYLIKTRGQQVTLSCSPISGHRSVSWYQQTPGQGLQFLFEYFSETQRNKGNFPGRFSGRQFSNSRSEMNVSTLELGDSALYLCASSFSRDGANVLTFGAGSRLTVL.